A selection of T cell receptor beta chains follows, all from one sample in a study of cytomegalovirus exposure and HLA in healthy donors. Profiled with immunoSEQ multiplex PCR; TCRdb holds only in-frame clones, not every one. There are some 100,000 clones in the sample; about 67% occur only once, and 16% lies in the top ten. The sequenced sample consisted of PBMCs. Receptor source: a young woman in good health and CMV-seropositive. The CDR3 runs from the conserved cysteine through the conserved F or W. The D gene is left open where the match is weak. Clone size is given for some rows only: seen once, a few or many times, or a class if the clone is expanded.

clone size	D gene	V gene	J gene	CDR3 DNA	CDR3 protein
NA	NA	TRBV6-1	TRBJ2-1	TGTGCCAGCAGTGAATTAGGGGGAAGCTCCTACAATGAGCAGTTCTTC	CASSELGGSSYNEQFF
NA	NA	TRBV6-5	TRBJ2-3	TGTGCCAGCAGATCCGACAAGATTATCACAGATACGCAGTATTTT	CASRSDKIITDTQYF
NA	TRBD2	TRBV19	TRBJ2-7	TGTGCCAGTAGGGGGACTAGCGCATACGAGCAGTACTTC	CASRGTSAYEQYF
NA	TRBD1	TRBV5-5	TRBJ1-3	TGTGCCAGCAGCTTAACAGGGGCTGGAAACACCATATATTTT	CASSLTGAGNTIYF
NA	NA	TRBV7-8	TRBJ2-3	TGTGCCAGCAGCTACCCCCAACGCTCCGGTGCAGATACGCAGTATTTT	CASSYPQRSGADTQYF
NA	NA	TRBV4-3	TRBJ2-5	TGCGCCAGCAGCCCATCCCCGGGGAGCCGGACCCAGTACTTC	CASSPSPGSRTQYF
NA	NA	TRBV5-1	TRBJ1-1	TGCGCCAGCAGCCTGACCGGGGGGCTGAACACTGAAGCTTTCTTT	CASSLTGGLNTEAFF
NA	NA	TRBV27	TRBJ2-2	TGTGCCAGCAGTTTATCCCGTACTACCGGGGAGCTGTTTTTT	CASSLSRTTGELFF
few	NA	TRBV9	TRBJ2-3	TGTGCCAGCAGCAATGACTTGAATACGCAGTATTTT	CASSNDLNTQYF
NA	NA	TRBV5-6	TRBJ2-2	TGTGCCAGCAGCCTCCGGACAGTCCAAACGAACACCGGGGAGCTGTTTTTT	CASSLRTVQTNTGELFF
NA	NA	TRBV5-4	TRBJ2-2	TGTGCCAGCAGCTTGGGGCCGGGGAACACCGGGGAGCTGTTTTTT	CASSLGPGNTGELFF
NA	NA	TRBV2	TRBJ2-1	TGTGCCAGCTCAGGGTGGCATGAGCAGTTCTTC	CASSGWHEQFF
NA	NA	TRBV21-1	TRBJ1-5	TGTGCCAGCAGCAACAGGCCCCCCAAATATCAGCCCCAGCATTTT	CASSNRPPKYQPQHF
NA	NA	TRBV27	TRBJ1-6	TGTGCCAGCACCTTGCGGGGGGTTTATAATTCACCCCTCCACTTT	CASTLRGVYNSPLHF
NA	TRBD2	TRBV4-2	TRBJ2-5	TGTGCCAGCAGCCATTGGACTAGCGGGAGCCTTTACCAAGAGACCCAGTACTTC	CASSHWTSGSLYQETQYF
NA	NA	TRBV4-1	TRBJ2-4	TGCGCCAGCAGCCTCTTGGACTTCGCCATTCAGTACTTC	CASSLLDFAIQYF
NA	TRBD2	TRBV4-3	TRBJ2-7	TGCGCCAGCAGCCAAGAAGCGCGGGGGAACCACTACGAGCAGTACTTC	CASSQEARGNHYEQYF
NA	TRBD2	TRBV11-2	TRBJ2-1	TGTGCCAGCAGCCCTAGCGGGATCTCCTACAATGAGCAGTTCTTC	CASSPSGISYNEQFF
once	NA	TRBV5-1	TRBJ2-5	TGCGCCAGCAGCTTGGTCGGGGAGACCCAGTACTTC	CASSLVGETQYF
NA	TRBD1	TRBV18	TRBJ2-7	TGTGCCAGCTCACCACAGGGGGCGAATAATGAGCAGTACTTC	CASSPQGANNEQYF
NA	TRBD1	TRBV4-3	TRBJ2-7	TGCGCCAGCAGCCAAGACCCCGGGACAGGGGACTACGAGCAGTACTTC	CASSQDPGTGDYEQYF
few	TRBD1	TRBV19	TRBJ1-3	TGTGCCAGTAGTGCCGGACAGGGGGCGAGAAACACCATATATTTT	CASSAGQGARNTIYF
NA	NA	TRBV6-1	TRBJ1-3	TGTGCCAGCAGTGAAGACGGGACTTTTTTTGGAAACACCATATATTTT	CASSEDGTFFGNTIYF
NA	NA	TRBV6-5	TRBJ1-2	TGTGCCAGCAGACCGGAGGCTAACTATGGCTACACCTTC	CASRPEANYGYTF
NA	NA	TRBV7-2	TRBJ1-2	TGTGCCAGCAGCCCGGACGGACTCGCGGCTGGCTACACCTTC	CASSPDGLAAGYTF
few	NA	TRBV6-5	TRBJ1-2	TGTGCCAGCAGTTACTCGTACGGGAACTATGGCTACACCTTC	CASSYSYGNYGYTF
NA	NA	TRBV9	TRBJ1-4	TGTGCCAGCAGCGTAGGCCTAACAGGGACCTCCACTATTAATGAAAAACTGTTTTTT	CASSVGLTGTSTINEKLFF
once	NA	TRBV7-9	TRBJ2-3	TGTGCCAGCAGCTCCGTCAACAGGGAAAGGGGTAGCACAGATACGCAGTATTTT	CASSSVNRERGSTDTQYF
NA	TRBD2	TRBV29-1	TRBJ2-3	TGCAGCGTTGACAGCCTAGCGGGCATTCGTCCTAGCACAGATACGCAGTATTTT	CSVDSLAGIRPSTDTQYF
few	TRBD2	TRBV27	TRBJ2-3	TGTGCCAGCAGTGCCTTAGCGGGAGGGGGCACAGATACGCAGTATTTT	CASSALAGGGTDTQYF
NA	NA	TRBV10-3	TRBJ2-1	TGTGCCACAGGGGATTCCTACAATGAGCAGTTCTTC	CATGDSYNEQFF
NA	NA	TRBV14	TRBJ2-2	TGTGCCAGCAGCCAAAGTGGGGGGTACCTGACTTCGAACACCGGGGAGCTGTTTTTT	CASSQSGGYLTSNTGELFF
NA	TRBD2	TRBV2	TRBJ2-1	TGTGCCAGCAGTGAAAAGAGCTGGAGGACTAGCGGGGGGGGCCGGTCCTACAATGAGCAGTTCTTC	CASSEKSWRTSGGGRSYNEQFF
few	NA	TRBV15	TRBJ1-1	TGTGCCACCAGCAGAGAGGCTGGAGTCCAGGGTGGTGCCACTGAAGCTTTCTTT	CATSREAGVQGGATEAFF
few	NA	TRBV6-1	TRBJ2-7	TGTGCCAGCAGTTCAGTTGAGGACTACGAGCAGTACTTC	CASSSVEDYEQYF
few	TRBD1	TRBV4-3	TRBJ1-6	TGCGCCAGCAGCCAAGGTCCGGGACAGGGACATTCACCCCTCCACTTT	CASSQGPGQGHSPLHF
few	TRBD2	TRBV5-6	TRBJ2-7	TGTGCCAGCAGAACTAGCGGGGGAGTTTACGAGCAGTACTTC	CASRTSGGVYEQYF
NA	TRBD2	TRBV16	TRBJ2-7	TGTGCCAGCAGCCCCCTAGCGGGGCGACTCTCCTACGAGCAGTACTTC	CASSPLAGRLSYEQYF
NA	TRBD2	TRBV7-9	TRBJ2-7	TGTGCCAGCAGCGGAGCCCTAGCGGGAGCCTACGAGCAGTACTTC	CASSGALAGAYEQYF
few	NA	TRBV4-3	TRBJ1-2	TGCGCCAGCAGCCAAGAATGGACAGTTAAAGGTGGCTACACCTTC	CASSQEWTVKGGYTF
once	TRBD1	TRBV6-6	TRBJ1-4	TGTGCCAGCAGCCCGACTATATCTAACAGGGGTGAAAAACTGTTTTTT	CASSPTISNRGEKLFF
NA	TRBD1	TRBV5-1	TRBJ2-7	TGCGCCAGCAGCTTGGGGACAGGTGCCTACGAGCAGTACTTC	CASSLGTGAYEQYF
NA	NA	TRBV9	TRBJ2-2	TGTGCCAGCAGCGTAGATAGCCAAACCGGGGAGCTGTTTTTT	CASSVDSQTGELFF
NA	NA	TRBV4-3	TRBJ1-2	TGCGCCAGCAGCCAAGAGGGCCACAGGGCCCACGGCTACACCTTC	CASSQEGHRAHGYTF
NA	NA	TRBV7-6	TRBJ1-3	TGTGCCAGCAGCCAAGGAGGATTTGGAAACACCATATATTTT	CASSQGGFGNTIYF